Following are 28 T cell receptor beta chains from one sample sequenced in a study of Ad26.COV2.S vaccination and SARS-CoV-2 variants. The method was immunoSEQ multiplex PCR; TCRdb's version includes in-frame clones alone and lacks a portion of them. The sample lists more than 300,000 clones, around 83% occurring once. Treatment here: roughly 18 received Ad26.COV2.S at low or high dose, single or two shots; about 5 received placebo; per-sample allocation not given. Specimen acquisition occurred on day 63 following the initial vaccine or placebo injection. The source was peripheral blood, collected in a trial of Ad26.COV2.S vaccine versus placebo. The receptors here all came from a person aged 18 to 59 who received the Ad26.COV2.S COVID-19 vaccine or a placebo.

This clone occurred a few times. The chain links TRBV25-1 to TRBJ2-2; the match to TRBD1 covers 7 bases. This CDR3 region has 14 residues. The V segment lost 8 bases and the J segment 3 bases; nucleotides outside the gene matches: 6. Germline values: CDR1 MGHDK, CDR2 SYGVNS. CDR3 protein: CASQLGTDTGELFF. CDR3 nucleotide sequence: TGTGCCAGCCAACTTGGGACAGACACCGGGGAGCTGTTTTTT.

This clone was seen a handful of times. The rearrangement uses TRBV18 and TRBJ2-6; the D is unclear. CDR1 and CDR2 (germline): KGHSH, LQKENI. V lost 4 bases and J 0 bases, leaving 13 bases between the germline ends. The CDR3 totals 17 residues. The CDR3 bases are TGTGCCAGCTCACTTCAGACCGTCGCCTCTGGGGCCAACGTCCTGACTTTC. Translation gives CASSLQTVASGANVLTF.

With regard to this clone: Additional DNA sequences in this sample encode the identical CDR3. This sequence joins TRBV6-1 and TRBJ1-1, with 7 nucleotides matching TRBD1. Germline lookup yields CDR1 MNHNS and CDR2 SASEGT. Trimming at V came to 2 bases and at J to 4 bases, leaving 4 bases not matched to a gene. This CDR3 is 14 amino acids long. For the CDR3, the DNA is TGTGCCAGCAGTGAACGACAGGGAAGCACTGAAGCTTTCTTT. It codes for CASSERQGSTEAFF.

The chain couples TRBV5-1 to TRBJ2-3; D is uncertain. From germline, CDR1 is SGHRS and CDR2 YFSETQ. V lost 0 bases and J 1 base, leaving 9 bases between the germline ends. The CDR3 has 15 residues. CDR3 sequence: CASSLGVTRTDTQYF. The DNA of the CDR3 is TGCGCCAGCAGCTTGGGGGTTACCCGCACAGATACGCAGTATTTT.

CDR3 sequence: CASSQRSNTQYF. The CDR3 region has the DNA TGTGCCAGCAGCCAGAGAAGTAATACGCAGTATTTT. The chain is built from TRBV3-1 (or the pseudogene TRBV3-2) and TRBJ2-3; D is unresolved. V lost 3 bases, J lost 7 bases, and 8 bases lay in between. CDR1 is LGHDT and CDR2 is YNNKEL in the germline V gene (reference sequence). The CDR3 contains 12 residues.

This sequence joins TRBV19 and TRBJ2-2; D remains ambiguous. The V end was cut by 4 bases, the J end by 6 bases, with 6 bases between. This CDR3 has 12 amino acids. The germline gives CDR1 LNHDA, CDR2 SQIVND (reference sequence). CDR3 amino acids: CASSTPPGELFF. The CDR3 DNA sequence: TGTGCCAGTAGTACCCCTCCCGGGGAGCTGTTTTTT.

The CDR3 DNA is TGTGCCAGCAGCCCAATCGACAGGGCTAATGAAAAACTGTTTTTT. Protein sequence: CASSPIDRANEKLFF. V and J are TRBV6-5 and TRBJ1-4, with 7 bases lining up with TRBD1. The CDR3 is 15 residues long. Germline CDR1 and CDR2: MNHEY and SVGAGI. The V gene end was trimmed by 6 bases and the J gene end by 3 bases; junction bases not matched to a gene: 7.

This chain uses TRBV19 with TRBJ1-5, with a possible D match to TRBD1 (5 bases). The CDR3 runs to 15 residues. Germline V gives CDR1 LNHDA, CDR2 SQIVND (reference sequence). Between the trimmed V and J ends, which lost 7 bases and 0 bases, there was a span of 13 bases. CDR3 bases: TGTGCCAGTACCCCGACAGACTTTAGCAATCAGCCCCAGCATTTT. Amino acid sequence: CASTPTDFSNQPQHF. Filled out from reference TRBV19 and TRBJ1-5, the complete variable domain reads DGGITQSPKYLFRKEGQNVTLSCEQNLNHDAMYWYRQDPGQGLRLIYYSQIVNDFQKGDIAEGYSVSREKKESFPLTVTSAQKNPTAFYLCASTPTDFSNQPQHFGDGTRLSIL.

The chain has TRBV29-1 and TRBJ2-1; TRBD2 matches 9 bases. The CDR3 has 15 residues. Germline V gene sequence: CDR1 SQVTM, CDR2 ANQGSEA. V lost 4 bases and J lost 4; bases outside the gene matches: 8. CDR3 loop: CSVVDSGGPYNEQFF. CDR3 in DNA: TGCAGCGTTGTGGATAGCGGGGGACCTTACAATGAGCAGTTCTTC.

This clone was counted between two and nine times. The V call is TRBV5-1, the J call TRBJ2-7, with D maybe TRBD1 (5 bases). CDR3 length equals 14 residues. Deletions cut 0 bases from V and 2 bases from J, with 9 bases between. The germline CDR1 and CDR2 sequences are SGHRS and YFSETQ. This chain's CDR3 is CASSLDRPTYEQYF. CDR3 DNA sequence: TGCGCCAGCAGCTTGGACAGGCCAACCTACGAGCAGTACTTC.

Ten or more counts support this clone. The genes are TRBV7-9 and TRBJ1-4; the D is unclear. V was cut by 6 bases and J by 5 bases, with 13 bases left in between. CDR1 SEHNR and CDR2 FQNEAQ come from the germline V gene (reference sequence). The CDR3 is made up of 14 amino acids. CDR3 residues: CASSSTGPNEKLFF. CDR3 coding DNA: TGTGCCAGCAGTTCGACTGGCCCGAATGAAAAACTGTTTTTT.

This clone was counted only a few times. CDR3 DNA: TGTGCCAGCAGCTTACAGGTGTTGGGCTACACCTTC. It specifies CASSLQVLGYTF. This chain joins TRBV7-2 and TRBJ1-2, with unresolved D. V gave up 2 bases and J gave up 8 bases, with 9 bases separating them. This CDR3 is built from 12 residues. Per germline, CDR1 SGHTA and CDR2 FQGNSA.

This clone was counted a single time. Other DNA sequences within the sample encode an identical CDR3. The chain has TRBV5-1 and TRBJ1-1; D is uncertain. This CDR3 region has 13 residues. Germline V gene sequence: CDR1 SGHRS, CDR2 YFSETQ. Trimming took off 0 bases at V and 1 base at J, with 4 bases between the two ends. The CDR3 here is CASSLAANTEAFF. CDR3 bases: TGCGCCAGCAGCTTGGCCGCGAACACTGAAGCTTTCTTT.

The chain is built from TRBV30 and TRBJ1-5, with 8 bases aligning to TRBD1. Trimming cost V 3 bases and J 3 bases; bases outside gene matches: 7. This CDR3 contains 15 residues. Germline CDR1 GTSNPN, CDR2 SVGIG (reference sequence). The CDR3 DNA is TGTGCCTGGAGCCTCCGGACAGGGTACAATCAGCCCCAGCATTTT. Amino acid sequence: CAWSLRTGYNQPQHF.

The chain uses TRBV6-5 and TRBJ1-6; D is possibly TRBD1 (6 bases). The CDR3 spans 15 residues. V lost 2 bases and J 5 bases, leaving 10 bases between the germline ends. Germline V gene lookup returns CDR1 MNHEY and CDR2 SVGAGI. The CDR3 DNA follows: TGTGCCAGCAGTTACCTGGACAGTAATAATTCACCCCTCCACTTT. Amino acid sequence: CASSYLDSNNSPLHF.

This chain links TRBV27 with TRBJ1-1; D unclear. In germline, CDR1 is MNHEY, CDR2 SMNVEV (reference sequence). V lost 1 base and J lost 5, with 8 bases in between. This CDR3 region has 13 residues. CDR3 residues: CASSLYGVTEAFF. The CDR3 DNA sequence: TGTGCCAGCAGTTTATACGGGGTTACTGAAGCTTTCTTT.

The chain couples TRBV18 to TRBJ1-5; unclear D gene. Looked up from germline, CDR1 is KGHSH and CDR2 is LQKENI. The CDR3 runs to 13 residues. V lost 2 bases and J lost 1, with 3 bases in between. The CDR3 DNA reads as TGTGCCAGCTCACCAAACAGCAATCAGCCCCAGCATTTT. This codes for CASSPNSNQPQHF.

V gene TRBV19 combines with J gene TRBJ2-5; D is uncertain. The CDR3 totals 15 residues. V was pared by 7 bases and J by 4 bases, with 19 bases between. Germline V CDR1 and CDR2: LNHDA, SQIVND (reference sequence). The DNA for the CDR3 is TGTGCCAGTACATTGGCAGCGAAGAGAGGAGAGACCCAGTACTTC. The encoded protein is CASTLAAKRGETQYF. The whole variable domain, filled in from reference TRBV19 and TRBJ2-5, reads DGGITQSPKYLFRKEGQNVTLSCEQNLNHDAMYWYRQDPGQGLRLIYYSQIVNDFQKGDIAEGYSVSREKKESFPLTVTSAQKNPTAFYLCASTLAAKRGETQYFGPGTRLLVL.

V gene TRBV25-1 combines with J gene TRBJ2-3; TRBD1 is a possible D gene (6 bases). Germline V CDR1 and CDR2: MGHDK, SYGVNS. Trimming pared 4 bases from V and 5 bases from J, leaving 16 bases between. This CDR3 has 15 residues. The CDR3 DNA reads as TGTGCCAGCAGTGTGCAAAGGGGGTGGAAAGATACGCAGTATTTT. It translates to CASSVQRGWKDTQYF.

The CDR3 region has the DNA TGTGCCTGGAGTACATATACAGGGGGCCGTAACTATGGCTACACCTTC. It yields the protein CAWSTYTGGRNYGYTF. This sequence joins TRBV30 and TRBJ1-2, with 9 positions matching TRBD1. Germline trimming cut 2 bases from V and 1 base from J; bases unmatched to any gene: 8. This CDR3 region has 16 residues. Germline V gives CDR1 GTSNPN, CDR2 SVGIG (reference sequence).

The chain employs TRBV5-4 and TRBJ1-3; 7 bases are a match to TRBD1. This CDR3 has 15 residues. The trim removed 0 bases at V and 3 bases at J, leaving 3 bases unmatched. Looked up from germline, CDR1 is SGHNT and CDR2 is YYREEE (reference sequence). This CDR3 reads CASSLARGDGNTIYF. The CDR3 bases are TGTGCCAGCAGCTTGGCCAGGGGGGATGGAAACACCATATATTTT.

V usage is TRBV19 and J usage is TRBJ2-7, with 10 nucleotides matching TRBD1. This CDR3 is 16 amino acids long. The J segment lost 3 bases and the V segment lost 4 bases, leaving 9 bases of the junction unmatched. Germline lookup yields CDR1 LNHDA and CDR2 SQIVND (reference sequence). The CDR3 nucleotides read TGTGCCAGTAGTAATCCGACAGGGGGCGCGTACTACGAGCAGTACTTC. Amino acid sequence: CASSNPTGGAYYEQYF.

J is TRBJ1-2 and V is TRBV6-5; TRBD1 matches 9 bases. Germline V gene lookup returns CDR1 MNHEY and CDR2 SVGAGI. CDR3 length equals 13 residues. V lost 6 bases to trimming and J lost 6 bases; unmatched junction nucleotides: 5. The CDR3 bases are TGTGCCAGCAGCCGGGGACAGGGAGATGGCTACACCTTC. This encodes CASSRGQGDGYTF.

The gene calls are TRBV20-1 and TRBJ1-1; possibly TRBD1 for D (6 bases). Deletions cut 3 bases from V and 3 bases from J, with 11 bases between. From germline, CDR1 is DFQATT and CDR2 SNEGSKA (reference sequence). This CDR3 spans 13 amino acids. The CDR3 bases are TGCAGTGCTAGTCGGGGGCTCGACACTGAAGCTTTCTTT. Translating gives CSASRGLDTEAFF.

CDR3 residues: CASSPGGANTEAFF. The CDR3 DNA sequence: TGTGCCAGTAGTCCAGGGGGCGCGAACACTGAAGCTTTCTTT. The chain employs TRBV19 and TRBJ1-1; 8 nucleotides agree with TRBD1. This CDR3 has 14 amino acids. V was pared by 5 bases and J by 1 base, with 3 bases of the junction left unmatched. Germline V gives CDR1 LNHDA, CDR2 SQIVND (reference sequence).

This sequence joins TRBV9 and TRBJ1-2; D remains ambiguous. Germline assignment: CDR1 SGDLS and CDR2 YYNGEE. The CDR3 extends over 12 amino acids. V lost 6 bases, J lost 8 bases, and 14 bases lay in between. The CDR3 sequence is CASTTSFRGYTF. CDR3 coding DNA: TGTGCCAGCACAACTTCATTTAGGGGCTACACCTTC.

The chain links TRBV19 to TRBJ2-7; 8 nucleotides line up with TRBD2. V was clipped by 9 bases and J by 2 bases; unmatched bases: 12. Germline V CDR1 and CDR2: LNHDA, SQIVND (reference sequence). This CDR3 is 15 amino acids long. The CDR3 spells CASSRGGATPYEQYF. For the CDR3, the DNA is TGTGCCAGCTCCCGGGGGGGGGCGACCCCCTACGAGCAGTACTTC.

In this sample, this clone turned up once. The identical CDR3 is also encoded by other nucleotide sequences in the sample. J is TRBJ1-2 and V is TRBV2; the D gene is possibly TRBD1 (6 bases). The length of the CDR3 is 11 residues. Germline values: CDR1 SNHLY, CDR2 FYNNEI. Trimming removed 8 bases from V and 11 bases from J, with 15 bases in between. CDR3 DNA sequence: TGTGCCAGCTCCCCGGGAGGGGGATACACCTTC. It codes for CASSPGGGYTF.